These T cell receptor beta chains were read from a single sample in a study of T cell responses to AZD1222 COVID-19 vaccine. Assay used: immunoSEQ multiplex PCR; TCRdb lists only in-frame clones, some missing. The sample records roughly 110,000 clones, 70% to 90% being singletons. Sequencing was performed on peripheral blood, taken 28 days after the second AZD1222 dose. The receptor source for this set is an adult who received the AZD1222 COVID-19 vaccine. The CDR3 runs from the conserved cysteine through the conserved F or W.

>TRBV7-3|TRBJ2-2
CASSTGVGELFF
>TRBV7-9|TRBJ1-5
CASSQSEIGPQHF
>TRBV24-1|TRBJ2-3
CATSDSGTGEADTQYF
>TRBV4-1|TRBJ2-1
CASSQAWGAYNEQFF
>TRBV6-6|TRBJ1-2
CASRGVDYGYTF
>TRBV7-2|TRBJ1-2
CASSKDRDYGYTF
>TRBV24-1|TRBJ1-5
CATSDLTGTGPFLSNQPQHF
>TRBV5-1|TRBJ1-4
CASSSDSLNEKLFF
>TRBV5-1|TRBJ2-7
CASRVGQGDLNEQYF
>TRBV19|TRBJ2-6
CASSIGGSYSGANVLTF
>TRBV6-5|TRBJ2-7
CASSYNGGTGEQYF
>TRBV18|TRBJ1-2
CASSLSSGDGYTF
>TRBV6-5|TRBJ1-6
CASSRTEITSPLHF
>TRBV18|TRBJ1-4
CASSPGALPNEKLFF
>TRBV7-6|TRBJ2-2
CASSLPSSGGAGVIVAGELFF
>TRBV7-8|TRBJ1-2
CASSQGGGQTNYGYTF
>TRBV7-2|TRBJ2-7
CASSLEAGTGPLF
>TRBV30|TRBJ1-3
CAWSGPSLTGNTIYF
>TRBV7-2|TRBJ2-1
CASSRDRYNEQFF
>TRBV6-5|TRBJ1-1
CASSYSGGTEAFF
>TRBV5-1|TRBJ2-2
CASSLSAGVLTGELFF
>TRBV6-5|TRBJ2-7
CASSLRVSYEQYF
>TRBV6-5|TRBJ1-5
CASSYQGANQPQHF
>TRBV4-3|TRBJ2-3
CASSRRGGGADTQYF
>TRBV18|TRBJ2-1
CASSQDTPVGGEQFF
>TRBV6-1|TRBJ2-2
CASSEGTGGNTGELFF
>TRBV7-6|TRBJ1-1
CASSYAEQNTEAFF